Listed below are T cell receptor beta chains from one sample, sequenced in a study of Graves' ophthalmopathy and Graves' hyperthyroidism. TCRdb re-called the multiplex PCR reads with MiXCR, one entry per CDR3 protein. This sample has approximately 540,000 distinct CDR3 sequences, with less than 45% found just once. Sequencing was done on a sample of peripheral blood or thyroid tissue (not recorded which). The receptors originated from an adult man with Graves' hyperthyroidism. Each CDR3 is given with its conserved first and last residue. The D gene is left open where the match is weak. Rows may omit the clone size; those that give it use once, few, many or a size class.

j_call d_call v_call clone_size cdr3_nt cdr3_aa
TRBJ2-2 NA TRBV7-7 many TGTGCTAGCAGCACCGCGAACACCGGGGAGCTGTTTTTT CASSTANTGELFF
TRBJ2-5 NA TRBV28 many TGTGCCAGCAGTCCACCAAGGGAAGAGACCCAGTACTTC CASSPPREETQYF
TRBJ2-7 TRBD2 TRBV5-1 few TGCGCCAGCAGCTTGGGGCCTAGCGGCGCCTACGAGCAGTACTTC CASSLGPSGAYEQYF
TRBJ1-1 TRBD1 TRBV6-5 many TGTGCCAGCAGTTACTCGACAGGGAGGTTTTTCACTGAAGCTTTCTTT CASSYSTGRFFTEAFF
TRBJ2-2 NA TRBV2 few TGTGCCAGCAGTGAAGGGGGGGGCCGGCTGTTTTTT CASSEGGGRLFF
TRBJ2-7 TRBD1 TRBV14 many TGTGCCAGCAGCCGAACCGGGACAGGGCTCTCCTACGAGCAGTACTTC CASSRTGTGLSYEQYF
TRBJ1-2 TRBD1 TRBV7-9 NA TGTGCCAGCAGCCGGACAGGGGTCGGCTACACCTTC CASSRTGVGYTF
TRBJ1-4 NA TRBV7-2 NA TGTGCCAGCAGCTTAGAAGGGAGCGAAAAACTGTTTTTT CASSLEGSEKLFF
TRBJ1-2 TRBD1 TRBV20-1 NA TGCAGTGCTAGAGTGGGACAGGGGCTAAGTAATGGCTACACCTTC CSARVGQGLSNGYTF
TRBJ1-3 TRBD1 TRBV2 NA TGTGCCAGCAGCCGCACGATTGACAGGGGTACAACTGGAAACACCATATATTTT CASSRTIDRGTTGNTIYF
TRBJ1-5 NA TRBV15 many TGTGCCACCAGCAGAGGTTTTGGTCCGAATCAGCCCCAGCATTTT CATSRGFGPNQPQHF
TRBJ2-2 NA TRBV10-3 NA TGTGCCAGTCGCCCCAGGGGACGGGAGAAATTGAACACCGGGGAGCTGTTTTTT CASRPRGREKLNTGELFF
TRBJ1-5 NA TRBV10-3 many TGTGCCATCAGTGAAATGCAGGGAGTATGGCCCCAGCATTTT CAISEMQGVWPQHF
TRBJ2-2 TRBD1 TRBV20-1 NA TGCAGTGCTAAGGGACAGGGGTCCGCCGGGGAGCTGTTTTTT CSAKGQGSAGELFF
TRBJ1-3 TRBD1 TRBV20-1 NA TGCAGTGCTAGAGTAGGGACAGGGAGCACCATATATTTT CSARVGTGSTIYF
TRBJ1-6 NA TRBV6-1 NA TGTGCCAGCAGACTAGAGGACAGATATAATTCACCCCTCCACTTT CASRLEDRYNSPLHF
TRBJ1-3 NA TRBV20-1 NA TGCAGTGCTAGGGACCCCCGCAGGGAGCCAAACACCATATATTTT CSARDPRREPNTIYF
TRBJ1-5 TRBD1 TRBV6-5 few TGTGCCAGCAGTTTAACAGGGGTTGGTCTTCGCAATCAGCCCCAGCATTTT CASSLTGVGLRNQPQHF
TRBJ2-7 TRBD1 TRBV20-1 NA TGCAGTGCCACGACAGGGGGCACCGGCAACGAGCAGTACTTC CSATTGGTGNEQYF
TRBJ1-5 NA TRBV7-9 many TGTGCCAGCAGCTTAGCCGGGAGTAGCAATCAGCCCCAGCATTTT CASSLAGSSNQPQHF
TRBJ1-2 NA TRBV7-2 NA TGTGCCAGCAGCCTCCGACCGGGGGCTACGAACTATGGCTACACCTTC CASSLRPGATNYGYTF
TRBJ1-4 TRBD1 TRBV7-3 few TGCGCCAGCAGCCAAGAGGGGTGGACAGGCGACGGTTCCGAAGAAAAACTGTTTTTT CASSQEGWTGDGSEEKLFF
TRBJ1-5 NA TRBV7-2 NA TGTGCCAGCAGTTTAGGGTCGTTAGGGGGAGAAGGTCAGCCCCAGCATTTT CASSLGSLGGEGQPQHF
TRBJ1-5 NA TRBV10-3 many TGTGCCATCAGTGGTGATAGCAATCAGCCCCAGCATTTT CAISGDSNQPQHF
TRBJ1-3 NA TRBV19 many TGTGCCAGTAGTATCGGCGGACGGATCTCTGGAAACACCATATATTTT CASSIGGRISGNTIYF
TRBJ2-5 TRBD2 TRBV11-2 many TGTGCCAGCAGAATTGGACTAGCGGTCCGGGGAATCCAAGAGACCCAGTACTTC CASRIGLAVRGIQETQYF
TRBJ1-1 NA TRBV29-1 many TGCAGCGTTGGCCGCGACAGCAACACTGAAGCTTTCTTT CSVGRDSNTEAFF
TRBJ2-2 TRBD1 TRBV7-9 many TGTGCCAGCAGCTCCGGACAGGGAGGGCTGTTTTTT CASSSGQGGLFF
TRBJ2-7 TRBD1 TRBV7-2 many TGTGCCAGCAGCTTAGAACAGGGGTTCTACGAGCAGTACTTC CASSLEQGFYEQYF
TRBJ1-6 NA TRBV19 many TGTGCCAGTAGTATGGCTCAGGTTGGTTCACCCCTCCACTTT CASSMAQVGSPLHF
TRBJ2-2 TRBD1 TRBV30 NA TGTGCCTGGAGGGGGACCGGGACAGGGAAGGCCGGGGAGCTGTTTTTT CAWRGTGTGKAGELFF
TRBJ1-2 TRBD1 TRBV19 many TGTGCCAGTAGTACGACAGGGGGCAATGACTATGGCTACACCTTC CASSTTGGNDYGYTF
TRBJ1-2 NA TRBV24-1 NA TGTGCCGTATGGGGGGCTGGCTACACCTTC CAVWGAGYTF
TRBJ2-5 NA TRBV12-3/TRBV12-4 NA TGTGCCAGCAGTCTGTACGGGACTCTCCGTGAGACCCAGTACTTC CASSLYGTLRETQYF
TRBJ1-3 NA TRBV5-1 many TGCGCCAGCAGCATGGACATCTCTGGAAACACCATATATTTT CASSMDISGNTIYF
TRBJ2-2 NA TRBV4-1 few TGCGCCAGCAGCCAAGGCGACCTCCCCGGGGAGCTGTTTTTT CASSQGDLPGELFF
TRBJ2-3 NA TRBV5-5 NA TGTGCCAGCAGCTTCTGGGGGACAGATACGCAGTATTTT CASSFWGTDTQYF